This T cell receptor beta chain stems from a study of blood T cell repertoires in COVID-19. This table comes from immunoSEQ multiplex PCR, and its TCRdb copy is limited to in-frame clones, with some not included. The repertoire consists of about 36,000 clones, with approximately 90% occurring once and the leading ten covering around 5%. There are 14 residues in the CDR3. The V gene's germline CDR1 is KGHDR and CDR2 SFDVKD. V lost 7 bases and J 4 bases, leaving 15 bases between the germline ends. The sequencing sample was made of peripheral blood. This chain connects TRBV24-1 to TRBJ2-5; a weak D match, TRBD1 (6 bases). The clonotype comes from a human donor in a cohort sampled during active COVID-19. The CDR3 here is CATSANTGLETQYF. CDR3 DNA: TGTGCCACCAGCGCTAATACAGGGTTAGAGACCCAGTACTTC.